This T cell receptor beta chain stems from a study of blood T cell repertoires in COVID-19. This CDR3 contains 12 residues. Germline V CDR1 and CDR2: LGHNA, YNFKEQ. The V end lost 0 bases, the J end lost 10 bases, and 9 bases lay between the germline ends. Sequencing was performed with immunoSEQ multiplex PCR; in TCRdb, only in-frame clones are kept and a portion is missing. The sample carries tens of thousands of clones, about 86% recorded once. The sequence was collected from a woman at least 80 years old in a cohort sampled during active or convalescent COVID-19. The V and J genes are TRBV4-2 and TRBJ2-5, with unresolved D. Material for sequencing was peripheral blood. Here the CDR3 reads CASSQDRYNQYF. The CDR3 coding sequence is TGTGCCAGCAGCCAAGACCGTTATAACCAGTACTTC.